The clone carrying this T cell receptor (beta chain) was counted between two and nine times. Its antigen is unknown. The beta constant-region primer was an equimolar mix of two oligonucleotides covering TRBC1 and TRBC2. Four rounds of PCR amplified the ligated cDNA using nested alpha and beta constant-region primers plus SP2. A 12-nucleotide UMI and the SP2 primer were added to the cDNA 3' end by oligonucleotide ligation. TCRdb reprocessed the UMI-ligation and nested PCR reads with MiXCR, giving one entry per CDR3 protein. Among over 65,000 distinct CDR3 sequences listed, around 9% were seen once. The CDR3 extends over 15 amino acids. The ends were cut back, 0 bases at V and 3 bases at J, with 12 bases in the middle. Germline-derived CDR1 and CDR2 are LGHNA and YSLEER. The data originate from a study of naive and memory T cell subsets. The study's findings and limits: Between naive and memory subsets, TCR abundance power law exponents differed. Naive and memory repertoire findings lacked a ground truth for validation. A few larger clonotypes appeared in naive repertoires, especially CD8, possibly memory cells re-expressing CD45RA.

The chain combines TRBV4-3 with TRBJ2-7; D gene ambiguous. The sequencing input was naive CD8+ T cells from blood. This TCR was recovered from a human donor in good health. CDR3 amino acids: CASSQESDGFYEQYF. The CDR3, as DNA: TGCGCCAGCAGCCAAGAGTCGGACGGTTTCTACGAGCAGTACTTC.